The 5 T cell receptor beta chains reported below all come from one sample, sequenced in a study of CD8 T cell repertoires and HIV-1 epitope variants. Profiled with immunoSEQ multiplex PCR; TCRdb holds only in-frame clones, not every one. The repertoire holds approximately 5,000 clones, with approximately 70% as singletons. Antigens for these TCRs are unknown. The sample comprised cultured CD8+ T cells derived from PBMCs. These receptors came from a male donor with HIV.

The V call is TRBV4-3, the J call TRBJ1-5, with TRBD1 as a possible D gene (5 bases). V was trimmed by 0 bases and J by 2 bases, leaving 8 bases between them. The CDR3 sequence is 15 residues long. Germline V gene data show CDR1 as LGHNA and CDR2 as YSLEER. The CDR3 DNA follows: TGCGCCAGCAGCCAAGACAGGGCGGGCAATCAGCCCCAGCATTTT. Protein product: CASSQDRAGNQPQHF.

This clone was counted only a few times. The chain is built from TRBV19 and TRBJ2-7; D unresolved. This CDR3 has 16 residues. The germline gives CDR1 LNHDA, CDR2 SQIVND (reference sequence). Trimming removed 3 bases from V and 3 bases from J, with 18 bases in between. CDR3 DNA sequence: TGTGCCAGTAGTATGTCTCGGCCAGCAACTGTCTACGAGCAGTACTTC. The encoded protein is CASSMSRPATVYEQYF. The full variable domain, rest sourced from reference TRBV19 and TRBJ2-7, is DGGITQSPKYLFRKEGQNVTLSCEQNLNHDAMYWYRQDPGQGLRLIYYSQIVNDFQKGDIAEGYSVSREKKESFPLTVTSAQKNPTAFYLCASSMSRPATVYEQYFGPGTRLTVT.

The rearrangement links TRBV29-1 to TRBJ1-2; a possible D gene is TRBD1 (5 bases). Trimming took 6 bases from V and 0 from J, leaving 17 bases between them. The CDR3 has 15 residues. CDR1 and CDR2 (germline): SQVTM, ANQGSEA. CDR3 sequence reads: CSVRNSGRSNYGYTF. The CDR3, as DNA: TGCAGCGTCCGAAATTCGGGACGGTCTAACTATGGCTACACCTTC.

V is TRBV19 and J is TRBJ1-2; D remains unclear. Germline values: CDR1 LNHDA, CDR2 SQIVND (reference sequence). The length of the CDR3 is 14 residues. Trimming cost V 5 bases and J 4 bases, with 14 bases left between them. CDR3 region: CASSPQRSLYGYTF. The CDR3 DNA reads as TGTGCCAGTAGTCCTCAGAGGAGCCTCTATGGCTACACCTTC.

The rearrangement joins TRBV6-1 to TRBJ2-7, with D possibly being TRBD2 (6 bases). The germline V gene encodes CDR1 MNHNS and CDR2 SASEGT. This CDR3 comprises 13 residues. Between the trimmed V and J ends, which lost 10 bases and 4 bases, there was a span of 17 bases. The CDR3 region has the DNA TGTGCCACCCTAGGGGACTCTACTTACGAGCAGTACTTC. It codes for CATLGDSTYEQYF.